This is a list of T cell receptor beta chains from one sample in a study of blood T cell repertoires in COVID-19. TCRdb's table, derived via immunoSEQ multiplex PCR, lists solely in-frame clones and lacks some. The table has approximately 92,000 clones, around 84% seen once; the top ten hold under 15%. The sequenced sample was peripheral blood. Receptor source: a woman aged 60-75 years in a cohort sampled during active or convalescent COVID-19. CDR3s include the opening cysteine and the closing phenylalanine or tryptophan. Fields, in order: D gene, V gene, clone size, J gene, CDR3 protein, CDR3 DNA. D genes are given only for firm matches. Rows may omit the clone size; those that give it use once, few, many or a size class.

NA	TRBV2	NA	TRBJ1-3	CASSPRAAGNTIYF	TGTGCCAGCAGCCCCAGGGCAGCTGGAAACACCATATATTTT
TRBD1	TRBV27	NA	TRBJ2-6	CASSLSGRWGQGTGANVLTF	TGTGCCAGCAGTTTATCGGGGAGGTGGGGACAGGGAACTGGGGCCAACGTCCTGACTTTC
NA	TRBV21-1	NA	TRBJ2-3	CASTTPSLGHKADTQYF	TGTGCCAGTACTACTCCCTCTCTGGGACACAAAGCAGATACGCAGTATTTT
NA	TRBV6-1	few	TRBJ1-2	CASSEALRGVHSF	TGTGCCAGCAGTGAAGCGCTTCGGGGGGTTCATTCATTC
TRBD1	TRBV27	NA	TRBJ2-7	CASSFRYDRVGYEQYF	TGTGCCAGCAGTTTTCGCTACGACAGGGTCGGGTACGAGCAGTACTTC
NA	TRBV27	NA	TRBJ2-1	CASKGQAPGRGSYNEQFF	TGTGCCAGCAAGGGGCAGGCCCCAGGACGGGGGTCCTACAATGAGCAGTTCTTC
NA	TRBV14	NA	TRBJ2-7	CASSSHGGMYEQYF	TGTGCCAGCAGCTCCCACGGCGGGATGTACGAGCAGTACTTC
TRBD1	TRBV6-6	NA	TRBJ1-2	CASSLTGENYGYTF	TGTGCCAGCAGCTTGACAGGGGAGAACTATGGCTACACCTTC
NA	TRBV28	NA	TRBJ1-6	CASSGLGGSSYNSPLHF	TGTGCCAGCAGCGGCCTGGGGGGGAGCTCCTATAATTCACCCCTCCACTTT
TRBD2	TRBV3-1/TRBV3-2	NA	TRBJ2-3	CASSQSAGGTDTQYF	TGTGCCAGCAGCCAATCCGCGGGAGGTACAGATACGCAGTATTTT
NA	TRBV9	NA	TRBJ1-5	CASSADQPGQPQHF	TGTGCCAGCAGCGCAGATCAGCCAGGGCAGCCCCAGCATTTT
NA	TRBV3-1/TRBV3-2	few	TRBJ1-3	CASKDSFISGNTIYF	TGTGCCAGCAAGGACAGCTTCATCTCTGGAAACACCATATATTTT
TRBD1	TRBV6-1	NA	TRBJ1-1	CASSEHPGGGNTEAFF	TGTGCCAGCAGCGAACACCCAGGGGGCGGGAACACTGAAGCTTTCTTT
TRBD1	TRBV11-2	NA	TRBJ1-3	CASRPTGGRWTGNTIYF	TGTGCCAGCAGACCCACAGGGGGCAGATGGACTGGAAACACCATATATTTT
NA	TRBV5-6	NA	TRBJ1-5	CASSLWGQSVNQPQHF	TGTGCCAGCAGCTTGTGGGGACAAAGTGTCAATCAGCCCCAGCATTTT
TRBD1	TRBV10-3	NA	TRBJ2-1	CAISSGGWNEQFF	TGTGCCATCAGCTCAGGGGGCTGGAATGAGCAGTTCTTC
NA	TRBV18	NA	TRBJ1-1	CASSPFRDNTEAFF	TGTGCCAGCTCACCCTTTCGGGACAATACTGAAGCTTTCTTT
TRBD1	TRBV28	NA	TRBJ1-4	CASSFHTRDRAEKLFF	TGTGCCAGCAGTTTCCACACCCGGGACAGGGCGGAAAAACTGTTTTTT
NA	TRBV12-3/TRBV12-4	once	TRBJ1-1	CASSLRASEAFF	TGTGCCAGCAGCCTGCGGGCTTCTGAAGCTTTCTTT
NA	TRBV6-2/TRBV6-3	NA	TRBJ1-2	CASSYQTGSSYGYTF	TGTGCCAGCAGTTATCAAACAGGGTCCAGCTATGGCTACACCTTC
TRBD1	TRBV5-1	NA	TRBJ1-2	CASSGAPQGAEGYTF	TGCGCCAGCAGCGGGGCTCCCCAGGGGGCGGAAGGCTACACCTTC
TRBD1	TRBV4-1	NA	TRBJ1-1	CASSAQGARTEAFF	TGCGCCAGCAGCGCTCAGGGGGCTCGGACTGAAGCTTTCTTT
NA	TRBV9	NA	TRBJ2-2	CASSEGENTGELFF	TGTGCCAGCAGCGAGGGGGAGAACACCGGGGAGCTGTTTTTT
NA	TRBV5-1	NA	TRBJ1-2	CASSLAHSQDGYTF	TGCGCCAGCAGCTTGGCCCACAGCCAGGATGGCTACACCTTC
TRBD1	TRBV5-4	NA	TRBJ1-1	CASSFRQGADTEAFF	TGTGCCAGCAGCTTCCGACAGGGGGCAGACACTGAAGCTTTCTTT
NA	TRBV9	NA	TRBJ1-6	CASSSTQVYNSPLHF	TGTGCCAGCAGTTCCACACAGGTTTACAATTCACCCCTCCACTTT
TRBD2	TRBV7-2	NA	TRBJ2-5	CASSSGLASETQYF	TGTGCCAGCAGCTCGGGACTAGCATCGGAGACCCAGTACTTC
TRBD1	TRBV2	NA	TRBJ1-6	CASSLGQGDNSPLHF	TGTGCCAGCAGTCTAGGACAGGGCGATAATTCACCCCTCCACTTT
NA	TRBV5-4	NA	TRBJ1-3	CASSWGPMGSGNTIYF	TGTGCCAGCAGCTGGGGGCCGATGGGGTCTGGAAACACCATATATTTT
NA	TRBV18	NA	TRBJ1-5	CASSPQGSDQPQHF	TGTGCCAGCTCACCTCAGGGTTCCGATCAGCCCCAGCATTTT
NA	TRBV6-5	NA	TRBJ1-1	CASRPGLGGTEAFF	TGTGCCAGCAGGCCAGGCCTCGGGGGCACTGAAGCTTTCTTT
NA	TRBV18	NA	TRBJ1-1	CASSPSSNTEAFF	TGTGCCAGCTCACCATCTTCGAACACTGAAGCTTTCTTT
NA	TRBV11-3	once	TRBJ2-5	CASSSGSGETQYF	TGTGCCAGCAGCTCCGGGTCGGGAGAGACCCAGTACTTC
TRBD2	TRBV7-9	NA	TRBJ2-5	CASSLVLAGALETQYF	TGTGCCAGCAGCCTCGTGCTAGCGGGAGCGCTGGAGACCCAGTACTTC
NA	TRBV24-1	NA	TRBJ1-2	CATSDLTGGNGYTF	TGTGCCACCAGTGATTTGACGGGGGGGAATGGCTACACCTTC
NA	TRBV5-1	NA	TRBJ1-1	CASSRGVVNTEAFF	TGCGCCAGCAGCCGGGGGGTTGTAAACACTGAAGCTTTCTTT
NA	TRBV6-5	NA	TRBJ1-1	CASSYAQVTMNTEAFF	TGTGCCAGCAGTTACGCGCAGGTAACAATGAACACTGAAGCTTTCTTT
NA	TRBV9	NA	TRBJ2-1	CASSVEYRASGNEQFF	TGTGCCAGCAGCGTAGAGTACAGGGCCTCGGGGAATGAGCAGTTCTTC
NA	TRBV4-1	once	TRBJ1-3	CASRPDSYGNTIYF	TGCGCCAGCAGACCCGACAGTTATGGAAACACCATATATTTT
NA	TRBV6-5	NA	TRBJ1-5	CASSRQSNQPQHF	TGTGCCAGCAGCCGACAGAGCAATCAGCCCCAGCATTTT
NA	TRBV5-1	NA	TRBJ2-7	CASSPGGVGEQYF	TGCGCCAGCAGCCCCGGAGGAGTTGGCGAGCAGTACTTC
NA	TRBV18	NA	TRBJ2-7	CASSRGAIDEQYF	TGTGCCAGCTCACGGGGCGCAATTGACGAGCAGTACTTC
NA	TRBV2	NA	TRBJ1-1	CASSLGLSNTEAFF	TGTGCCAGCAGCCTGGGACTTTCGAACACTGAAGCTTTCTTT
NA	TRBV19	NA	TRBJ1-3	CASSAPGSHSGNTIYF	TGTGCCAGTAGTGCACCCGGGTCTCACTCTGGAAACACCATATATTTT
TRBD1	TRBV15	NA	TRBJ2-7	CATSRETGATLGEQYF	TGTGCCACCAGCAGAGAAACAGGGGCGACCCTCGGCGAGCAGTACTTC
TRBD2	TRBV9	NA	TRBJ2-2	CASSVGSGGNTGELFF	TGTGCCAGCAGCGTAGGGAGCGGGGGAAATACCGGGGAGCTGTTTTTT
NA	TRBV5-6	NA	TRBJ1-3	CASSLQVRNTIYF	TGTGCCAGCAGCTTGCAGGTGCGAAACACCATATATTTT
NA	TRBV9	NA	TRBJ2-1	CASSAIGTSYNEQFF	TGTGCCAGCAGCGCAATCGGGACAAGCTACAATGAGCAGTTCTTC
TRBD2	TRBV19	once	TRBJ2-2	CASSKGLAGINTGELFF	TGTGCCAGTAGTAAGGGACTAGCGGGAATAAACACCGGGGAGCTGTTTTTT
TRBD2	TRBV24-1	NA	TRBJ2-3	CATSGWIAGGYTDTQYF	TGTGCCACCAGTGGTTGGATAGCGGGAGGATACACAGATACGCAGTATTTT
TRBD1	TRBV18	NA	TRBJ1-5	CASSQQGAQNQPQHF	TGTGCCAGCTCGCAACAGGGGGCCCAAAATCAGCCCCAGCATTTT
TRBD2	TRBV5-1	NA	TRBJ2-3	CASSGTSGTSTDTQYF	TGCGCCAGTTCCGGGACTAGCGGGACTAGCACAGATACGCAGTATTTT
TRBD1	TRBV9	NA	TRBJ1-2	CASSVGGGQGAGYGYTF	TGTGCCAGCAGCGTCGGTGGGGGACAGGGGGCTGGCTATGGCTACACCTTC
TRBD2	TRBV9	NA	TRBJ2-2	CASSGTSGGPGAGELFF	TGTGCCAGCAGCGGGACTAGCGGGGGGCCGGGTGCCGGGGAGCTGTTTTTT
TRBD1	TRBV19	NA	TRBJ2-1	CASSDGTAYNEQFF	TGTGCCAGTAGCGACGGGACAGCATACAATGAGCAGTTCTTC